This T cell receptor (beta chain) comes out of a study of naive and memory T cell subsets. Germline CDR1 reads MDHEN; CDR2 reads SYDVKM. The CDR3 sequence is 15 residues long. Unmatched junction bases numbered 11, after V lost 3 bases and J lost 8 bases. Study-wide results and limits: TCR transcript changes with activation or differentiation may affect this RNA method.

This clonotype was detected many times. What it recognizes is unknown. Amplification of ligated cDNA took four PCR rounds with SP2 and nested alpha and beta constant primers. For blood and skin samples, reverse transcription used TCR alpha and beta constant primers. TCRdb used MiXCR to reprocess the 5' RACE reads, holding one entry per CDR3 protein. The sample contains approximately 49,000 distinct CDR3 sequences, 4.7% of which appear only once. An oligonucleotide containing a UMI was ligated to the 3' end of TCR cDNA. Input was roughly 1 to 1000 ng of DNase-treated total RNA without cell sorting. The receptor was isolated from a female donor in good health. The rearrangement links TRBV28 to TRBJ1-2; TRBD1 matches 8 bases. CDR3 in amino acids: CASSLSDRALRGYTF. The CDR3 region has the DNA TGTGCCAGCAGTTTGTCGGACAGGGCGTTGAGGGGCTACACCTTC.